This paragraph reports one T cell receptor (beta chain). No antigen is known for it. Arm-PCR of CDR3 regions and iRepertoire HTBI primers were used to build TCR beta libraries. Authors' analysis steps: Identified across the samples were fewer than 70 TRBV segments and about 15 TRBJ segments. TCRdb re-analysed the multiplex PCR reads in MiXCR, keeping a single row per CDR3 protein. V and J calls and clone size were set by TCRdb, not the authors. The sample consists of hundreds of thousands of distinct CDR3 sequences, approximately 15% of them appearing once. The record originates from a study of regulatory T cells in long-lasting Graves disease. Study-level points and caveats: Persistent Graves' disease cases displayed lower TCR diversity than newly diagnosed ones. With persistent disease, TRBV28, TRBJ1-2 and TRBJ2-5 were the favored segments.

Losses at the gene ends were 5 bases for V and 10 bases for J; bases not matched to a gene: 7. CDR1 and CDR2 (germline): SEHNR, FQNEAQ (reference sequence). The CDR3 has 14 residues. Time point here: newly diagnosed GD, antithyroid drugs for less than 3 months. PBMC RNA was the source of the TCR library. The sample was also linked to a second study, of T cells in Graves' hyperthyroidism and ophthalmopathy.

Sample: peripheral blood mononuclear cells (PBMCs), taken at new diagnosis, from a patient treated with antithyroid drugs. The chain has TRBV7-9 and TRBJ1-6, with 8 positions matching TRBD1. The receptor comes from a woman in her 30s with Graves disease. In DNA form, the CDR3 reads TGTGCCAGCAGCACGGACAGGGAGGAGTCACCCCTCCACTTT. Encoded protein: CASSTDREESPLHF. Looking up the rest from reference TRBV7-9 and TRBJ1-6 gives the full variable domain: DTGVSQNPRHKITKRGQNVTFRCDPISEHNRLYWYRQTLGQGPEFLTYFQNEAQLEKSRLLSDRFSAERPKGSFSTLEIQRTEQGDSAMYLCASSTDREESPLHFGNGTRLTVT.